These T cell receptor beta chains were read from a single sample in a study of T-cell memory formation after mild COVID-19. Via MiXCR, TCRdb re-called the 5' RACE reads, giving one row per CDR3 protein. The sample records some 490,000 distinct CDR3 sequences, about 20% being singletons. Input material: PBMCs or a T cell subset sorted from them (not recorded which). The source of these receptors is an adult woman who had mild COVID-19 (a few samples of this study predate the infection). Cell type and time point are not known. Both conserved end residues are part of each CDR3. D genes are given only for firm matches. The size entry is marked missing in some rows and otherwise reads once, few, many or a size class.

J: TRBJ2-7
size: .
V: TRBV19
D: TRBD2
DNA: TGTGCCAGTAGTTTCATGACTAGCGGGGATTCCTACGAGCAGTACTTC
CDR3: CASSFMTSGDSYEQYF

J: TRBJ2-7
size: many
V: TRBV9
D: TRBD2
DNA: TGTGCCAGCAGCAACCGGGGCCGGAGCGGGAGTCCTGACGAGCAGTACTTC
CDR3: CASSNRGRSGSPDEQYF

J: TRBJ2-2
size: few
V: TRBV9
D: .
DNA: TGTGCCAGCAGCGTCGGCAGCGGAAACACCGGGGAGCTGTTTTTT
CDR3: CASSVGSGNTGELFF

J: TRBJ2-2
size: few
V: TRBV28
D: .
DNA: TGTGCCAGCAGTTTGAGGGCCGGGGAGCTGTTTTTT
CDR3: CASSLRAGELFF

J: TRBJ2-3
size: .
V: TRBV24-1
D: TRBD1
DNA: TGTGCCACCAGTGACTGGACAGGAGATACGCAGTATTTT
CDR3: CATSDWTGDTQYF

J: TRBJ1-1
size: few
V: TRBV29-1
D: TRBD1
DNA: TGCAGCGGCCGGGACAGGGGGCTAGCAAACACTGAAGCTTTCTTT
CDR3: CSGRDRGLANTEAFF

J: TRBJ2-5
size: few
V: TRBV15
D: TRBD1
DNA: TGTGCCACCAGCAGAGATCTGACAGGGCAACAAGAGACCCAGTACTTC
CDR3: CATSRDLTGQQETQYF

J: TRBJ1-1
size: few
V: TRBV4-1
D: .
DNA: TGCGCCAGCAGCCAAGACGCCCCCCTCGCCATGGGTGGCACTGAAGCTTTCTTT
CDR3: CASSQDAPLAMGGTEAFF

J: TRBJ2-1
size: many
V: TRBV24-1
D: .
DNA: TGTGCCACCAGTGATTCGAAGGTTACCTCCTACAATGAGCAGTTCTTC
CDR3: CATSDSKVTSYNEQFF

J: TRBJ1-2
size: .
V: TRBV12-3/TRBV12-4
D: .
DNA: TGTGCCAGCAGTTTGGGCGCGTTAGACTATGGCTACACCTTC
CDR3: CASSLGALDYGYTF

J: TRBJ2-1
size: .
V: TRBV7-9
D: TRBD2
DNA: TGTGCCAGCAGAGGACTAGCGGGACAAAAAAATGAGCAGTTCTTC
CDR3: CASRGLAGQKNEQFF

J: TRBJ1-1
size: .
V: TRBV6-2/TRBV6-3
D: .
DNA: TGTGCCAGCAGGCGGGGACACCCGAACACTGAAGCTTTCTTT
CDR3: CASRRGHPNTEAFF

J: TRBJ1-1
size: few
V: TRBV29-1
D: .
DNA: TGCAGCGAACAGGGTATCGGACAGGAAGCTTTCTTT
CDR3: CSEQGIGQEAFF

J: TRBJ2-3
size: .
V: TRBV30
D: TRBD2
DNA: TGTGCCTGGAGACCAGGGACTAGCGGGAGGGCGAGTCGGGCAGATACGCAGTATTTT
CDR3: CAWRPGTSGRASRADTQYF

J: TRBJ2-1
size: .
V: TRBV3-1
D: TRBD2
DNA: TGTGCCAGCAGCCAACCTCCGGGGCTAGCGGGAGGCCCCATCTACAATGAGCAGTTCTTC
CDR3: CASSQPPGLAGGPIYNEQFF

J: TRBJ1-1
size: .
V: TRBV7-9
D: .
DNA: TGTGCCAGCAGCGACGCTTCAGAAGCTTTCTTT
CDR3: CASSDASEAFF

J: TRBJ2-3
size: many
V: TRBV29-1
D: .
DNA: TGCAGCGTTGAAGGAGGCTTAGGGGCGCAGTATTTT
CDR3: CSVEGGLGAQYF

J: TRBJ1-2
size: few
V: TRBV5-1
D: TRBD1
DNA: TGCGCCAGCAGCTGGCCCGGGACAGAGTATGGCTACACCTTC
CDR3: CASSWPGTEYGYTF

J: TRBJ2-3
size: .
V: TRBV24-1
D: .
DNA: TGTGCCACCAGTGTGAGGGGTCGTGATACGCAGTATTTT
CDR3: CATSVRGRDTQYF

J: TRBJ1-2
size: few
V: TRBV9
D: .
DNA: TGTGCCAGCAGCGTGGGCCGGCTTACTAACTATGGCTACACCTTC
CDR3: CASSVGRLTNYGYTF